This is a list of T cell receptor beta chains from one sample in a study of shared clonotypes between healthy human individuals. Repertoires were generated with immunoSEQ multiplex PCR, while TCRdb's copy carries only in-frame clones and drops some. The sample includes millions of clones, roughly 94% of them seen just once. Sequencing input: naive CD8+ T cells sorted from blood. These receptors originate from a man younger than 35 in good health. Both conserved end residues are part of each CDR3. The D gene is left open where the match is weak. Some rows have no size entry. The others give once, few or many, or a class for an expanded clone.

V gene	D gene	J gene	clone size	CDR3 protein	CDR3 DNA
TRBV30	TRBD1	TRBJ1-2	.	CAWSVGTGGLGYTF	TGTGCCTGGAGTGTAGGGACAGGGGGACTTGGCTACACCTTC
TRBV14	.	TRBJ1-2	.	CATQDPANYGYTF	TGTGCCACCCAGGATCCAGCTAACTATGGCTACACCTTC
TRBV5-6	TRBD1	TRBJ2-2	.	CASSWTWDREGPGELFF	TGTGCCAGCAGCTGGACTTGGGACAGGGAGGGTCCCGGGGAGCTGTTTTTT
TRBV28	TRBD1	TRBJ2-3	once	CASSTQDRADTQYF	TGTGCCAGCAGTACCCAGGACAGGGCGGATACGCAGTATTTT
TRBV27	TRBD1	TRBJ2-7	once	CASSSRTGGVYEQYF	TGTGCCAGCAGTTCGCGGACAGGGGGCGTCTACGAGCAGTACTTC
TRBV4-3	.	TRBJ1-1	.	CASSQAPGVEAFF	TGCGCCAGCAGCCAAGCTCCAGGCGTCGAAGCTTTCTTT
TRBV27	.	TRBJ2-7	.	CASGRGITYEQYF	TGTGCCAGCGGGCGGGGAATCACCTACGAGCAGTACTTC
TRBV7-9	.	TRBJ2-3	.	CVSSNRDSSTDTQYF	TGTGTCAGCAGCAACCGGGATTCTAGCACAGATACGCAGTATTTT
TRBV10-3	.	TRBJ1-2	.	CAISSGEWGYTF	TGTGCCATCTCCTCAGGCGAGTGGGGCTACACCTTC
TRBV29-1	TRBD2	TRBJ2-1	few	CSIQGLAVSSYNEQFF	TGCAGCATACAGGGACTAGCTGTGAGCTCCTACAATGAGCAGTTCTTC
TRBV5-6	.	TRBJ2-7	.	CASSSPSYEQYF	TGTGCCAGCAGCTCGCCGTCCTACGAGCAGTACTTC
TRBV5-1	.	TRBJ2-1	.	CASSLTGTYNEQFF	TGCGCCAGCAGCTTGACAGGGACCTACAATGAGCAGTTCTTC
TRBV27	.	TRBJ2-7	.	CASQSRVAYEQYF	TGTGCCAGCCAATCTAGGGTTGCCTACGAGCAGTACTTC
TRBV27	.	TRBJ2-5	.	CASSLSGGDETQYF	TGTGCCAGCAGTTTATCTGGGGGCGACGAGACCCAGTACTTC
TRBV27	.	TRBJ2-7	.	CASSLAGPNPRYEQYF	TGTGCCAGCAGCTTAGCCGGGCCTAATCCTAGGTACGAGCAGTACTTC
TRBV29-1	TRBD1	TRBJ2-7	.	CSVAGTGGLDEQYF	TGCAGCGTGGCGGGGACAGGGGGCCTGGACGAGCAGTACTTC
TRBV2	.	TRBJ2-7	.	CASSQALGEYYEQYF	TGTGCCAGCAGTCAGGCTCTGGGGGAATACTACGAGCAGTACTTC
TRBV4-3	TRBD2	TRBJ2-1	.	CASSQDRGLGLAGNEQFF	TGCGCCAGCAGCCAAGATCGGGGCTTAGGACTAGCGGGGAATGAGCAGTTCTTC
TRBV7-6	TRBD2	TRBJ2-1	once	CASRLSGSWNEQFF	TGTGCCAGCAGATTAAGCGGGAGCTGGAATGAGCAGTTCTTC
TRBV9	TRBD2	TRBJ2-3	.	CASTSSGGTDTQYF	TGTGCCAGCACCTCTAGCGGGGGAACAGATACGCAGTATTTT
TRBV27	TRBD1	TRBJ2-7	.	CASSLYRGFYEQYF	TGTGCCAGCAGTTTATACAGGGGATTCTACGAGCAGTACTTC
TRBV7-9	TRBD2	TRBJ2-1	.	CASRELAGGPYNEQFF	TGTGCCAGCAGGGAACTAGCGGGGGGACCATACAATGAGCAGTTCTTC
TRBV7-2	.	TRBJ2-7	.	CASSLRGSGPSYEQYF	TGTGCCAGCAGCCTCAGAGGTAGCGGCCCCTCCTACGAGCAGTACTTC
TRBV4-1	TRBD2	TRBJ2-1	.	CASSHSSGSYNEQFF	TGCGCCAGCAGCCACTCTAGCGGGAGTTACAATGAGCAGTTCTTC
TRBV2	.	TRBJ1-4	.	CASSDPGANEKLFF	TGTGCCAGCAGTGATCCAGGGGCTAATGAAAAACTGTTTTTT
TRBV6-1	.	TRBJ2-3	.	CASSELGITDTQYF	TGTGCCAGCAGTGAACTGGGTATCACAGATACGCAGTATTTT
TRBV28	.	TRBJ1-2	once	CASSYSLYIQGLTYGYTF	TGTGCCAGCAGTTACTCCCTTTATATACAGGGTCTTACCTATGGCTACACCTTC
TRBV18	TRBD2	TRBJ2-7	.	CASSPREMQAYEQYF	TGTGCCAGCTCACCGCGGGAGATGCAGGCCTACGAGCAGTACTTC
TRBV4-1	.	TRBJ1-1	.	CASSQVGAGVAFF	TGCGCCAGCAGCCAAGTGGGGGCGGGGGTAGCTTTCTTT
TRBV4-1	TRBD2	TRBJ2-5	.	CASSQDHRAGETQYF	TGCGCCAGCAGCCAAGATCATCGAGCGGGGGAGACCCAGTACTTC
TRBV5-5	.	TRBJ2-7	.	CASSLGPGTGAYEQYF	TGTGCCAGCAGCTTGGGACCCGGGACGGGTGCCTACGAGCAGTACTTC
TRBV5-4	.	TRBJ1-6	.	CASSLVGGITNSPLHF	TGTGCCAGCAGCTTGGTCGGGGGCATCACTAATTCACCCCTCCACTTT
TRBV10-3	.	TRBJ2-7	.	CATSEGAEQYF	TGTGCCACCTCCGAAGGTGCCGAGCAGTACTTC
TRBV28	TRBD1	TRBJ2-7	.	CASRRTGEDEQYF	TGTGCCAGCAGAAGGACAGGGGAAGACGAGCAGTACTTC
TRBV11-2	.	TRBJ2-5	.	CASSLGRDVWAGLETQYF	TGTGCCAGCAGCTTAGGACGGGATGTATGGGCAGGGCTGGAGACCCAGTACTTC
TRBV13	.	TRBJ2-3	.	CASSLGLDTQYF	TGTGCCAGCAGCTTAGGCCTAGATACGCAGTATTTT
TRBV7-9	.	TRBJ1-4	.	CASSFAQNEKLFF	TGTGCCAGCAGCTTTGCGCAAAATGAAAAACTGTTTTTT
TRBV19	TRBD2	TRBJ2-7	once	CASSLLAGVVEQYF	TGTGCCAGTAGTTTACTAGCGGGAGTGGTTGAACAGTACTTC
TRBV5-6	.	TRBJ2-7	.	CASSLEGSAYEQYF	TGTGCCAGCAGCTTGGAAGGTAGCGCCTACGAGCAGTACTTC
TRBV5-4	.	TRBJ2-3	.	CASSTGARGPDTQYF	TGTGCCAGCAGCACCGGGGCCCGGGGCCCAGATACGCAGTATTTT
TRBV7-3	TRBD2	TRBJ2-1	.	CASSPYPGGLGEQFF	TGTGCCAGCAGCCCCTATCCGGGGGGGTTAGGTGAGCAGTTCTTC
TRBV7-9	.	TRBJ1-4	.	CASSSPGAFNEKLFF	TGTGCCAGCAGCTCCCCCGGGGCCTTTAATGAAAAACTGTTTTTT
TRBV6-1	.	TRBJ2-7	.	CASSTSPRVSLLVYF	TGTGCCAGCAGTACCTCCCCGCGGGTCTCCCTACTCGTGTACTTC
TRBV4-1	TRBD1	TRBJ1-1	.	CASSQDTGGYEAFF	TGCGCCAGCAGCCAAGATACAGGGGGATATGAAGCTTTCTTT
TRBV7-9	TRBD2	TRBJ2-3	.	CASSPWGTSGTDTQYF	TGTGCCAGCAGCCCCTGGGGGACTAGCGGCACAGATACGCAGTATTTT
TRBV6-5	.	TRBJ1-2	.	CASSYSGGSSYTF	TGTGCCAGCAGTTACTCGGGCGGCTCTAGCTACACCTTC
TRBV4-3	.	TRBJ1-3	.	CASSEEVGSSGNTIYF	TGCGCCAGCAGCGAAGAGGTCGGCTCCTCTGGAAACACCATATATTTT
TRBV7-8	.	TRBJ2-7	.	CASSIEMTGPTEEQYF	TGTGCCAGCAGTATTGAGATGACAGGACCCACGGAAGAGCAGTACTTC
TRBV30	.	TRBJ2-2	.	CAWSAGGELFF	TGTGCCTGGAGCGCTGGCGGGGAGCTGTTTTTT
TRBV2	TRBD1	TRBJ2-7	.	CASKTGQGDYEQYF	TGTGCCAGCAAAACCGGACAGGGGGACTACGAGCAGTACTTC
TRBV12-5	.	TRBJ2-3	.	CASDLETWADTQYF	TGTGCTAGTGATTTAGAAACTTGGGCAGATACGCAGTATTTT
TRBV19	.	TRBJ2-7	.	CASSIWLDSSYEQYF	TGTGCCAGTAGTATTTGGCTGGACAGTTCCTACGAGCAGTACTTC
TRBV9	TRBD2	TRBJ2-1	.	CASSPRGLAGDEQFF	TGTGCCAGCAGCCCGAGGGGTCTAGCGGGAGATGAGCAGTTCTTC